The 24 T cell receptor beta chains given below trace back to one sample, sequenced in a study of T cell repertoires in cytomegalovirus infection. Their antigen targets remain unknown. TCRdb independently ran MiXCR on the reads; one entry per CDR3 protein. The table records around 500,000 distinct CDR3 sequences, more than 40% of them present only once. Sample: cultured PBMCs, taken from culture after CMV antigen stimulation. Receptors were obtained from a human donor in good health (CMV status not recorded). Some clones in this sample may be carry-over from other donors' samples.

The gene calls are TRBV7-9 and TRBJ2-5; no definite D call. V lost 5 bases to trimming and J lost 5 bases, with 12 bases between them. The CDR3 has 13 amino acids. From germline, CDR1 is SEHNR and CDR2 FQNEAQ (reference sequence). The CDR3 spells CASSRVGSETQYF. Written as DNA, the CDR3 is TGTGCCAGCAGCAGAGTCGGGTCGGAGACCCAGTACTTC.

As regards this clonotype: Germline and junction disagree at one end, which may indicate a read error. The genes are TRBV27 and TRBJ1-6, with D possibly being TRBD1 (6 bases). The CDR3 runs 14 residues. Looked up from germline, CDR1 is MNHEY and CDR2 is SMNVEV (reference sequence). CDR3 amino acids: CACSSRQVNSPLHF. CDR3 DNA sequence: TGTGCCTGCAGTTCCCGACAGGTTAATTCACCCCTCCACTTT.

V is TRBV10-3 and J is TRBJ2-2, with a weak D call TRBD2 (5 bases). In germline, CDR1 is ENHRY, CDR2 SYGVKD. CDR3 length: 16 amino acids. The germline V and J ends were trimmed by 6 bases and 5 bases, with 19 bases remaining between them. CDR3 coding DNA: TGTGCCATCAGCCGGCCCCTGGGAGAGGGTACCGGGGAGCTGTTTTTT. Protein: CAISRPLGEGTGELFF.

The V gene is TRBV12-3 or TRBV12-4, the J gene TRBJ2-3; D assignment may be TRBD1 or TRBD2 (5 bases each). Between the trimmed V and J ends, which lost 6 bases and 6 bases, there was a span of 13 bases. This CDR3 is 13 amino acids long. The CDR3 nucleotides are TGTGCCAGCAGGGGACGGTTCGGGGATACGCAGTATTTT. Translating gives CASRGRFGDTQYF.

This rearrangement joins TRBV6-1 to TRBJ1-5, with 7 bases aligning to TRBD1. CDR1 is MNHNS and CDR2 is SASEGT in the germline V gene. The CDR3 has 16 amino acids. V lost 2 bases and J lost 4; bases outside the gene matches: 8. CDR3 in DNA: TGTGCCAGCAGTGAACTAAGCCCGGGACAGAATCAGCCCCAGCATTTT. This sequence encodes CASSELSPGQNQPQHF.

The table lists this clonotype with many counts. The chain is built from TRBV18 and TRBJ2-2; 9 nucleotides match TRBD2. The germline CDR1 and CDR2 sequences are KGHSH and LQKENI. The CDR3 loop spans 16 amino acids. The ends lost 6 bases at V and 4 bases at J; junction bases unmatched: 9. The CDR3 spells CASSSLAGVITGELFF. CDR3 DNA: TGTGCCAGCTCGTCCTTAGCGGGAGTAATCACCGGGGAGCTGTTTTTT.

This clonotype was seen at least ten times. The chain uses TRBV7-2 and TRBJ2-5; D remains ambiguous. Germline lookup yields CDR1 SGHTA and CDR2 FQGNSA. Trimming pared 1 base from V and 7 bases from J, leaving 10 bases between. The CDR3 is 13 residues long. The CDR3 reads CASSLVWRRTQYF. DNA for the CDR3: TGTGCCAGCAGCTTAGTGTGGCGGCGGACCCAGTACTTC.

The genes are TRBV7-6 and TRBJ2-3; D remains ambiguous. The CDR3 totals 14 residues. V was pared by 1 base and J by 2 bases, with 7 bases between. Looked up from germline, CDR1 is SGHVS and CDR2 is FNYEAQ. The CDR3 nucleotides read TGTGCCAGCAGCTTAGACTCTTACACAGATACGCAGTATTTT. As protein: CASSLDSYTDTQYF.

This clonotype was seen only a few times. This chain links TRBV10-3 with TRBJ2-1, with 9 bases that match TRBD2. Unmatched junction bases numbered 8, after V lost 2 bases and J lost 9 bases. This CDR3 is 15 amino acids long. Germline V CDR1 and CDR2: ENHRY, SYGVKD. The CDR3 DNA is TGTGCCATCAGTGAGGTAGCGGGAGACCGCAGTGAGCAGTTCTTC. Its protein product is CAISEVAGDRSEQFF.

This chain uses TRBV19 with TRBJ2-3; D is undetermined. Trimming stripped 1 base from V and 2 bases from J, with 13 bases between. Germline values: CDR1 LNHDA, CDR2 SQIVND (reference sequence). The CDR3 covers 16 residues. CDR3 DNA: TGTGCCAGTAGTATAGCCGCGAGTGCGAACACAGATACGCAGTATTTT. Translation gives CASSIAASANTDTQYF.

The V and J genes are TRBV5-4 and TRBJ2-5; 7 nucleotides match TRBD2. The CDR3 contains 14 residues. V gave up 4 bases and J gave up 3 bases; unmatched junction bases: 6. From germline, CDR1 is SGHNT and CDR2 YYREEE (reference sequence). CDR3 sequence (DNA): TGTGCCAGCAGCGATGCCCGGGAGGAAGAGACCCAGTACTTC. This encodes CASSDAREEETQYF.

This clonotype appeared a few times. This chain links TRBV7-2 with TRBJ2-5; D call uncertain. The V end lost 5 bases, the J end lost 5 bases, and 9 bases lay between the germline ends. From germline, CDR1 is SGHTA and CDR2 FQGNSA. The CDR3 has 12 amino acids. The chain's CDR3 is CASSRLLETQYF. As DNA, the CDR3 is TGTGCCAGCAGCCGCCTATTGGAGACCCAGTACTTC.

This clonotype was seen a few times. V usage is TRBV4-1 and J usage is TRBJ2-5; either TRBD1 or TRBD2 may supply D (5 bases each). Germline assignment: CDR1 MGHRA and CDR2 YSYEKL. CDR3 length equals 14 residues. The V and J ends lost 1 base and 5 bases respectively, with 11 bases between them. In DNA, the CDR3 is TGCGCCAGCAGCCAAGCAGGGCGGAGGGAGACCCAGTACTTC. As protein: CASSQAGRRETQYF.

This clonotype has just a few counts. CDR3 DNA sequence: TGTGCCAGCAGTTTTCCTACGGGATTGGGATATACGATCGGGGAGCTGTTTTTT. It encodes CASSFPTGLGYTIGELFF. This chain joins TRBV6-1 and TRBJ2-2, with D perhaps TRBD2 (5 bases). V was trimmed by 5 bases and J by 7 bases, leaving 26 bases between them. CDR3 length: 18 residues. The germline CDR1 and CDR2 sequences are MNHNS and SASEGT.

The genes are TRBV6-2 or TRBV6-3 and TRBJ2-7; D is undetermined. CDR3 length: 16 amino acids. Deletions cut 7 bases from V and 3 bases from J, with 22 bases between. From germline, CDR1 is MNHEY and CDR2 SVGEGT. CDR3 amino acids: CASTYFRADGLYEQYF. In DNA form, the CDR3 reads TGTGCCAGCACTTATTTCCGGGCGGACGGGCTCTACGAGCAGTACTTC.

The CDR3 sequence: CASSVLGDAGNEQFF. The CDR3 nucleotides read TGTGCCAGCAGTGTTTTAGGGGATGCGGGCAATGAGCAGTTCTTC. This chain uses TRBV6-2 or TRBV6-3 with TRBJ2-1, with D perhaps TRBD1 or TRBD2 (5 bases each). Germline lookup yields CDR1 MNHEY and CDR2 SVGEGT. Trimming took off 5 bases at V and 6 bases at J, with 17 bases between the two ends. The CDR3 spans 15 residues.

The chain employs TRBV2 and TRBJ2-7; D remains ambiguous. The V gene lost 7 bases and the J gene lost 4 bases, with 14 bases spanning the gap. The CDR3 consists of 13 residues. Germline V gene data show CDR1 as SNHLY and CDR2 as FYNNEI. CDR3 sequence: CASNVARPYEQYF. The DNA for the CDR3 is TGTGCCAGCAATGTGGCCAGACCTTACGAGCAGTACTTC.

The V gene is TRBV27, the J gene TRBJ2-2; D gene ambiguous. The CDR3 loop spans 16 amino acids. V lost 0 bases and J 0 bases, leaving 8 bases between the germline ends. Per the germline V gene, CDR1 is MNHEY and CDR2 is SMNVEV (reference sequence). CDR3 bases: TGTGCCAGCAGTTTATCTTCGATCGCGAACACCGGGGAGCTGTTTTTT. Protein: CASSLSSIANTGELFF.

This chain uses TRBV12-3 or TRBV12-4 with TRBJ2-3, with a weak D call TRBD2 (7 bases). CDR3 size: 13 residues. The CDR3 DNA sequence: TGTGCAGGGGGGGCTTCCATCACAGATACGCAGTATTTT. Encoded protein: CAGGASITDTQYF.

This chain connects TRBV5-1 to TRBJ1-5; D is possibly TRBD1 (5 bases). CDR1 SGHRS and CDR2 YFSETQ come from the germline V gene. The CDR3 sequence is 14 residues long. V shed 4 bases and J shed 6 bases, with 14 bases lying between them. The CDR3 sequence: CASSPGGGAQPQHF. Here the CDR3 DNA reads TGCGCCAGCAGCCCGGGTGGGGGTGCTCAGCCCCAGCATTTT.

This chain links TRBV7-8 with TRBJ2-7, with a tentative D call TRBD1 (6 bases). Germline values: CDR1 SGHVS, CDR2 FQNEAQ. The CDR3 is 15 amino acids. V was shortened by 5 bases and J by 0 bases, with 14 bases between the two germline ends. CDR3 in amino acids: CASSPGQRSSYEQYF. As DNA, the CDR3 is TGTGCCAGCAGCCCCGGACAGCGGAGCTCCTACGAGCAGTACTTC.

V and J are TRBV29-1 and TRBJ1-2; D is unresolved. Per germline, CDR1 SQVTM and CDR2 ANQGSEA. The ends were cut back, 2 bases at V and 1 base at J, with 5 bases in the middle. The CDR3 totals 12 residues. The CDR3 here is CSVEQSNYGYTF. The CDR3 DNA sequence: TGCAGCGTTGAACAGAGTAACTATGGCTACACCTTC.

A few counts support this clonotype. This CDR3 is CASNLGLAGTQYF. The CDR3 region has the DNA TGTGCCAGCAACCTGGGACTAGCGGGTACGCAGTATTTT. V is TRBV12-3 or TRBV12-4 and J is TRBJ2-3, with 12 bases aligning to TRBD2. CDR3 length equals 13 residues. V lost 7 bases to trimming and J lost 8 bases; unmatched junction nucleotides: 4.

This chain links TRBV6-8 with TRBJ2-3; 9 positions agree with TRBD1. Germline V gives CDR1 MNHGY, CDR2 SAAAGT. Trimming took 2 bases from V and 6 from J; bases not matched to a gene: 6. The CDR3 is 15 amino acids. Here the CDR3 reads CASSYNNRGRDTQYF. Here the CDR3 DNA reads TGTGCCAGCAGTTACAACAACAGGGGGCGCGATACGCAGTATTTT.